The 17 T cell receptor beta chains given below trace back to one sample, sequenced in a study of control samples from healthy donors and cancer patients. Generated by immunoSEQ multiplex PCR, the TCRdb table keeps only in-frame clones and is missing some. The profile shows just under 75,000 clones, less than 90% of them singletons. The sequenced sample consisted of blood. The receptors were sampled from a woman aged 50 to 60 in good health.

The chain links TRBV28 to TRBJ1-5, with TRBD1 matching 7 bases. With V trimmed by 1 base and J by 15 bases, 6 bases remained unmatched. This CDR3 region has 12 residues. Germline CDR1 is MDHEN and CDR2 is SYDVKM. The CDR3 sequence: CASSLFDRVRHF. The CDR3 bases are TGTGCCAGCAGTTTATTTGACAGGGTTCGGCATTTT.

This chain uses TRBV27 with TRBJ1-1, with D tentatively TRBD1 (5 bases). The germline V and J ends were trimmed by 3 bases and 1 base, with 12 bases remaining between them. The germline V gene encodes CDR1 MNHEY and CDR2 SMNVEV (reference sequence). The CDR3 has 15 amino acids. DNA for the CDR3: TGTGCCAGCAGTTTCTCAGGGCCTTGGAACACTGAAGCTTTCTTT. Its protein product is CASSFSGPWNTEAFF.

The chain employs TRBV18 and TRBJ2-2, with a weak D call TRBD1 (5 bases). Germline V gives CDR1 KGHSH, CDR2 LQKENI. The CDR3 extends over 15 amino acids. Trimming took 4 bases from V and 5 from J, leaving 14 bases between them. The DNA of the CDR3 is TGTGCCAGCTCACAAGGCCAGGGATCTACCGGGGAGCTGTTTTTT. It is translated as CASSQGQGSTGELFF.

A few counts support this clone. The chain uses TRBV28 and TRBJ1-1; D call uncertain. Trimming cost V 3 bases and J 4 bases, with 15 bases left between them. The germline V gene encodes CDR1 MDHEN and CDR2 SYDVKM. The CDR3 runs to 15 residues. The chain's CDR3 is CASSFRAARGTEAFF. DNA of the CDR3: TGTGCCAGCAGTTTTAGGGCTGCCCGGGGCACTGAAGCTTTCTTT.

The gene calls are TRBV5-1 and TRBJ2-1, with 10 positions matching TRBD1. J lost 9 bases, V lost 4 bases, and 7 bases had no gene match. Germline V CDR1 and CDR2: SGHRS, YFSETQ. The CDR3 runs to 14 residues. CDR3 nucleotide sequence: TGCGCCAGCAGCAGGGACAGGGGCCACGGTGAGCAGTTCTTC. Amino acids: CASSRDRGHGEQFF.

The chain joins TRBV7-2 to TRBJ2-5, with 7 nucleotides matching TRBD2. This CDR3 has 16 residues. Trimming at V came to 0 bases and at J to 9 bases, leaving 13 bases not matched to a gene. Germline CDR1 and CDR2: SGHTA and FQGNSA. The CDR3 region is CASSLAFLAADGAQYF. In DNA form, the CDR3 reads TGTGCCAGCAGCTTAGCCTTCCTAGCGGCTGACGGGGCCCAGTACTTC. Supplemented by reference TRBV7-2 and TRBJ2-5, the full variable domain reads GAGVSQSPSNKVTEKGKDVELRCDPISGHTALYWYRQSLGQGLEFLIYFQGNSAPDKSGLPSDRFSAERTGGSVSTLTIQRTQQEDSAVYLCASSLAFLAADGAQYFGPGTRLLVL.

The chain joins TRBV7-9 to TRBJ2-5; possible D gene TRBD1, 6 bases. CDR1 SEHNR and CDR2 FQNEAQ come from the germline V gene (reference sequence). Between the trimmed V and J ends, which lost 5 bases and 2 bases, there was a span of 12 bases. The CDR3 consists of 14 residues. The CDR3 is CASSVGQQQETQYF. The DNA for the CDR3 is TGTGCCAGCAGCGTCGGACAGCAACAAGAGACCCAGTACTTC.

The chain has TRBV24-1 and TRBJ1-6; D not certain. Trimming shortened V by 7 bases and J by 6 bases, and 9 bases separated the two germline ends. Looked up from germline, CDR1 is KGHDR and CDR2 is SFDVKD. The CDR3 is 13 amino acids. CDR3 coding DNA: TGTGCCACCAGCAGGACGGGTAATTCACCCCTCCACTTT. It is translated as CATSRTGNSPLHF.

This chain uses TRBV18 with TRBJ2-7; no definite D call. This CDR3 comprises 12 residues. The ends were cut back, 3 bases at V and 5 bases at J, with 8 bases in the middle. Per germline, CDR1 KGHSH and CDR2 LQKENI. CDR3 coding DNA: TGTGCCAGCTCACCTGGTATCGACGAGCAGTACTTC. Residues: CASSPGIDEQYF.

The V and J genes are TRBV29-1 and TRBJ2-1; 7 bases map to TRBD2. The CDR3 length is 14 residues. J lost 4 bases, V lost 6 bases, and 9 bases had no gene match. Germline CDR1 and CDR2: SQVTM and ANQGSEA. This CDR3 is CSVTPGGAYNEQFF. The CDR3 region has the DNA TGCAGCGTCACACCGGGGGGAGCTTACAATGAGCAGTTCTTC.

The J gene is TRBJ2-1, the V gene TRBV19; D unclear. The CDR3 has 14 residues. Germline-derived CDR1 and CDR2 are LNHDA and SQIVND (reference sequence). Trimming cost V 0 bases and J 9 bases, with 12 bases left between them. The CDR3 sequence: CASSIDRAAGEQFF. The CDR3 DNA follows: TGTGCCAGTAGTATAGATCGAGCCGCCGGTGAGCAGTTCTTC. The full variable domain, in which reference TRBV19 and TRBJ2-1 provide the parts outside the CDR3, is DGGITQSPKYLFRKEGQNVTLSCEQNLNHDAMYWYRQDPGQGLRLIYYSQIVNDFQKGDIAEGYSVSREKKESFPLTVTSAQKNPTAFYLCASSIDRAAGEQFFGPGTRLTVL.

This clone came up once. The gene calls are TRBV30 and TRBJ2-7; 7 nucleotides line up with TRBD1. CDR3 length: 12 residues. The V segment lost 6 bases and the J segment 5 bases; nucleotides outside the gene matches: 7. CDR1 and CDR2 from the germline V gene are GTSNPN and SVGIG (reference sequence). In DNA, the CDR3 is TGTGCCTGCCTAACAGGGGCTAACGAGCAGTACTTC. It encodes CACLTGANEQYF.

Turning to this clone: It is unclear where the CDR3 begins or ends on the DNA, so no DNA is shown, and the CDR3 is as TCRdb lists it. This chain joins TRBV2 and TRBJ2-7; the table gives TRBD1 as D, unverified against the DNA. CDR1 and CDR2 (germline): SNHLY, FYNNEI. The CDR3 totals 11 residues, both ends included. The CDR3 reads CASFGQGAKYF.

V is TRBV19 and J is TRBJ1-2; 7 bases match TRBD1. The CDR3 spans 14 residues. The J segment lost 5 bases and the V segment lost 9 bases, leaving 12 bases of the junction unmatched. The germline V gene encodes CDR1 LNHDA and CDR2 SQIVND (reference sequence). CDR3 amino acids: CASAYTGEVYGYTF. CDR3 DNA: TGTGCCAGCGCCTACACAGGGGAAGTTTATGGCTACACCTTC.

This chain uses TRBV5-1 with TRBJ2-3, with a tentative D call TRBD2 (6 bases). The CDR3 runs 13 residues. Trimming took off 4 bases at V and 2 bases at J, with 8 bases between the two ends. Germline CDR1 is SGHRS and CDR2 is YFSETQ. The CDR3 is CASSKDYTDTQYF. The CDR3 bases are TGCGCCAGCAGCAAGGACTACACAGATACGCAGTATTTT.

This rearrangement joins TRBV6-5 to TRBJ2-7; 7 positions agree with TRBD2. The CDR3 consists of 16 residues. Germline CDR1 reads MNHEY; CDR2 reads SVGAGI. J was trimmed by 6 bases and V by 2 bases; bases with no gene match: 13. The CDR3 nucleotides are TGTGCCAGCAGTTACCCTTCAGGCGGGAGTTTCGGCGAGCAGTACTTC. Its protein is CASSYPSGGSFGEQYF.

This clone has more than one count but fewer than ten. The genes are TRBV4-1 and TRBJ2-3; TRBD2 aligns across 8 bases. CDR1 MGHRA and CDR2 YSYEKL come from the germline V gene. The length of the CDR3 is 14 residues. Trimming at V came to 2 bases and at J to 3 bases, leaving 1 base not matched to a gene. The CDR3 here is CASSQSGRTDTQYF. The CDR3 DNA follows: TGCGCCAGCAGCCAAAGCGGGAGAACAGATACGCAGTATTTT.